These T cell receptor beta chains were read from a single sample in a study of T cell responses to AZD1222 COVID-19 vaccine. Some clones are missing from TCRdb's copy, which holds only in-frame ones; the method was immunoSEQ multiplex PCR. Found here are about 96,000 clones, 90% of them singletons; the top ten hold under 30%. The specimen was peripheral blood, collected on day 0 of AZD1222 vaccination. The receptor set was obtained from an adult in good health. Each CDR3 is given with its conserved first and last residue. The D gene is left open where the match is weak. Rows give clone size only sometimes, using once, few, many, or a class for an expanded clone.

d_call,clone_size,j_call,v_call,cdr3_nt,cdr3_aa
.,.,TRBJ2-5,TRBV28,TGTGCCAGCACGGGGGTGGCCGAGACCCAGTACTTC,CASTGVAETQYF
TRBD2,.,TRBJ2-5,TRBV7-2,TGTGCCAGCAGCTTAAGGTGGGGGGGAGGGCGAGAGACCCAGTACTTC,CASSLRWGGGRETQYF
TRBD1,.,TRBJ2-7,TRBV4-3,TGCGCCAGCAGCCGCAATCCGGGACAGGGTACCTACGAGCAGTACTTC,CASSRNPGQGTYEQYF
.,.,TRBJ2-7,TRBV29-1,TGCAGCGTTGACAATTCCTACGAGCAGTACTTC,CSVDNSYEQYF
.,.,TRBJ1-4,TRBV7-9,TGTGCCAGCAGCATGACAGAGAATGAAAAACTGTTTTTT,CASSMTENEKLFF
.,.,TRBJ2-4,TRBV5-6,TGTGCCAGCAGCGCGCCAGGGACATCCTTAGCCAAAAACATTCAGTACTTC,CASSAPGTSLAKNIQYF
TRBD2,few,TRBJ2-1,TRBV25-1,TGTGCCAGCAGTGAATCCGGCGGGGGGAATGAGCAGTTCTTC,CASSESGGGNEQFF
.,.,TRBJ2-2,TRBV29-1,TGCAGCGTTGAAATCCAGGGGTGGCCTCAGGAGAACACCGGGGAGCTGTTTTTT,CSVEIQGWPQENTGELFF
TRBD1,.,TRBJ2-6,TRBV5-1,TGCGCCAGCAGCCCGACAGGGTACGGGGCCAACGTCCTGACTTTC,CASSPTGYGANVLTF
.,.,TRBJ2-2,TRBV4-3,TGCGCCAGCAGCCGTGCGGTGGGGCGATCAAACACCGGGGAGCTGTTTTTT,CASSRAVGRSNTGELFF
TRBD1,.,TRBJ1-2,TRBV18,TGTGCCAGCTCACCGCGCGCTTTGCTCGGACAGGGGGCGTTCTTTGGCTACACCTTC,CASSPRALLGQGAFFGYTF
.,.,TRBJ2-1,TRBV9,TGTGCCAGCAGCGTAGAACCGGTCGGAAGCTCCTACAATGAGCAGTTCTTC,CASSVEPVGSSYNEQFF
.,.,TRBJ2-5,TRBV7-8,TGTGCCAGCAGCTCTCGCGGCCAGGCCTCGGTGACCCAGTACTTC,CASSSRGQASVTQYF
TRBD1,.,TRBJ2-3,TRBV18,TGTGCCAGCTCACCACTCGGACAGGGCACAGATACGCAGTATTTT,CASSPLGQGTDTQYF
.,.,TRBJ2-2,TRBV7-3,TGTGCCAGCAGCCCCAGGGAGACCGGGGAGCTGTTTTTT,CASSPRETGELFF
.,.,TRBJ2-7,TRBV6-5,TGTGCCAGCAGTTACAGGGCGGAATCCTACGAGCAGTACTTC,CASSYRAESYEQYF
.,.,TRBJ2-5,TRBV7-3,TGTGCCAGCAGCTTAAATTTGCGTGGAGACCAAGAGACCCAGTACTTC,CASSLNLRGDQETQYF
.,.,TRBJ2-1,TRBV10-3,TGTGCCATCAGTGATGAGGACAGTAAGTTGGCGGATGAGCAGTTCTTC,CAISDEDSKLADEQFF
TRBD1,.,TRBJ2-5,TRBV2,TGTGCCAGCAGGCTAACAGGGGAAGAGACCCAGTACTTC,CASRLTGEETQYF
.,.,TRBJ2-1,TRBV2,TGTGCCAGCAGACTGGACATTCCCCATGAGCAGTTCTTC,CASRLDIPHEQFF
.,.,TRBJ1-1,TRBV5-4,TGTGCCAGCAGCTTGAGGCGTACAGGCGATATGAACACTGAAGCTTTCTTT,CASSLRRTGDMNTEAFF
TRBD1,.,TRBJ2-7,TRBV5-6,TGTGCCAGCATCCGGACAGGGTCTCCCTACGAGCAGTACTTC,CASIRTGSPYEQYF
.,.,TRBJ1-1,TRBV7-9,TGTGCCAGCAGCTCCTCGTGGGGTACAGCTTTCTTT,CASSSSWGTAFF
.,.,TRBJ2-4,TRBV28,TGTGCCAGCAGTAATGCGGAGGGGACACTAGCCAAAAACATTCAGTACTTC,CASSNAEGTLAKNIQYF
.,.,TRBJ2-2,TRBV9,TGTGCCAGCAGCGTAGGCTCCGGGGAGCTGTTTTTT,CASSVGSGELFF
TRBD1,.,TRBJ1-2,TRBV6-5,TGTGCCAGCAGTTACTTTGCCGACAGGGGGGATGGCTACACCTTC,CASSYFADRGDGYTF
.,.,TRBJ2-1,TRBV23-1,TGCGCCAGCAGTCCCCGGGACCATCCAACAGGAGAGCAGTTCTTC,CASSPRDHPTGEQFF
TRBD1,.,TRBJ1-5,TRBV23-1,TGCGCCAGCAGTCAATGGGGGGACAGGGATAGCAATCAGCCCCAGCATTTT,CASSQWGDRDSNQPQHF
.,.,TRBJ2-2,TRBV10-3,TGTGCCATCAGTAACACAGGGCTTAGCACCGGGGAGCTGTTTTTT,CAISNTGLSTGELFF
.,.,TRBJ2-3,TRBV7-2,TGTGCCAGCAGCTTATTGGGTATCACAGATACGCAGTATTTT,CASSLLGITDTQYF
TRBD2,.,TRBJ2-7,TRBV10-3,TGTGCCATCAGAACCCCTAGCGGGAGATCGGGCGAGCAGTACTTC,CAIRTPSGRSGEQYF
.,.,TRBJ1-1,TRBV19,TGTGCCAGTAGGGGTACCGTGAACACTGAAGCTTTCTTT,CASRGTVNTEAFF
.,.,TRBJ1-1,TRBV5-1,TGCGCCAGCAGCTCTGGGGTGGGGAACACTGAAGCTTTCTTT,CASSSGVGNTEAFF
.,few,TRBJ2-1,TRBV25-1,TGTGCCAGCAGTGCCCGAGGACGAAACAATGAGCAGTTCTTC,CASSARGRNNEQFF
.,.,TRBJ1-4,TRBV6-6,TGTGCCAGCAGACCCTCAGGGATGGGAACTAATGAAAAACTGTTTTTT,CASRPSGMGTNEKLFF
.,.,TRBJ2-5,TRBV7-3,TGTGCCAGCAGCTTAAGGCGGAAGGAGACCCAGTACTTC,CASSLRRKETQYF
.,.,TRBJ2-2,TRBV12-3/TRBV12-4,TGTGCCAGCAACTGGGACGGGACCGGGGAGCTGTTTTTT,CASNWDGTGELFF
.,.,TRBJ1-1,TRBV5-4,TGTGCCAGCAGCTTGACGTCACGGGCAGGGGAAACTTTCTTT,CASSLTSRAGETFF
TRBD1,.,TRBJ1-5,TRBV27,TGTGCCAGCAAAAAGGGGCAGGGGGATCAGCCCCAGCATTTT,CASKKGQGDQPQHF
.,few,TRBJ1-3,TRBV18,TGTGCCAGCTCACCACCCGCGGCCTCTGGAAACACCATATATTTT,CASSPPAASGNTIYF
TRBD1,.,TRBJ2-6,TRBV7-8,TGTGCCAGCAGCCTACTGGCGCGACAGGGCATATCTGGGGCCAACGTCCTGACTTTC,CASSLLARQGISGANVLTF
.,.,TRBJ2-3,TRBV19,TGTGCCAGTAGTATCGTAGCGGCCCTCACAGATACGCAGTATTTT,CASSIVAALTDTQYF
.,.,TRBJ2-1,TRBV28,TGTGCCAGCAGCACAGGGACCTACAATGAGCAGTTCTTC,CASSTGTYNEQFF
.,.,TRBJ2-7,TRBV27,TGTGCCAGCAGTTTCGAGTACTCCTACGAGCAGTACTTC,CASSFEYSYEQYF
TRBD2,.,TRBJ2-5,TRBV6-5,TGTGCCAGCAGTTACTCGGGGGGGCAAGAGACCCAGTACTTC,CASSYSGGQETQYF
.,.,TRBJ2-1,TRBV9,TGTGCCAGCAGCGTAGTTCCTTCCAATGAGCAGTTCTTC,CASSVVPSNEQFF
.,.,TRBJ2-3,TRBV30,TGTGCCTGGAGCACAGGGCGCACAGATACGCAGTATTTT,CAWSTGRTDTQYF
TRBD2,.,TRBJ2-3,TRBV6-4,TGTGCCAGCAGTGAAAGCGGGAGGGCCGGAGATACGCAGTATTTT,CASSESGRAGDTQYF